This TCR beta chain appears in the sequencing data of a study of OX40 agonist ivuxolimab in advanced cancers. About the research overall: It was permissible to have had prior anti-PD-1, anti-PD-L1 or anti-CTLA-4 therapy, and around 40% had some.

Any history of autoimmune disease or systemic immunosuppression disqualified patients. This clone has just one count. V lost 8 bases, J lost 2 bases, and 6 bases stayed unmatched. The germline V gene has CDR1 SQVTM and CDR2 ANQGSEA. This CDR3 has 13 amino acids. Some clones are missing from TCRdb's copy, which holds only in-frame ones; the method was immunoSEQ multiplex PCR. The sample has 65,000 to 85,000 clones; nearly 85% are singletons. The source is an adult with an advanced solid tumor such as melanoma, head and neck, liver or kidney cancer. The specimen comprised CD4+ or CD8+ T cells sorted from blood, sampled in a trial of the OX40 agonist ivuxolimab. The V call is TRBV29-1, the J call TRBJ2-5; 9 nucleotides agree with TRBD1. Here the CDR3 DNA reads TGCAGCACGCCGGGACAGGGACAAGAGACCCAGTACTTC. It is translated as CSTPGQGQETQYF.